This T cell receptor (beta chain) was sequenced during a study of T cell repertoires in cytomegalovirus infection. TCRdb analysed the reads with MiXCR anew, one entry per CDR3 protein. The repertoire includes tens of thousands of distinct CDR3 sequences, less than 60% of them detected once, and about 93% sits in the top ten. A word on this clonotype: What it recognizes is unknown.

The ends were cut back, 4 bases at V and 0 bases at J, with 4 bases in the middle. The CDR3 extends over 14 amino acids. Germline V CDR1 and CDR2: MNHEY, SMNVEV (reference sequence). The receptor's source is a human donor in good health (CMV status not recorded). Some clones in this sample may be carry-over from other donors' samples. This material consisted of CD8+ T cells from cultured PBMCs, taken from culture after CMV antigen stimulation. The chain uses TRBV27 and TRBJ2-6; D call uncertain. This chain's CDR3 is CASSYSSGANVLTF. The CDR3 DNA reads TGTGCCAGCAGTTACAGCTCTGGGGCCAACGTCCTGACTTTC.